These T cell receptor beta chains were read from a single sample in a study of T-cell memory formation after mild COVID-19. TCRdb redid the calling of the 5' RACE reads with MiXCR, one entry per CDR3 protein. The table lists 300,000 to 350,000 distinct CDR3 sequences, approximately 19% of them singletons. The sequencing sample was made of PBMCs or a T cell subset sorted from them (not recorded which). Receptor source: a man in his late teens or twenties who had mild COVID-19 (a few samples of this study predate the infection). Cell type and time point are not known. Each CDR3 is given with its conserved first and last residue. D genes are given only for firm matches. Only part of the rows carry a size: once, few, many, or a class if the clone is expanded.

v_call: TRBV18; j_call: TRBJ2-3; clone_size: NA; d_call: NA; cdr3_aa: CASSPRATRDTQYF; cdr3_nt: TGTGCCAGCTCACCAAGGGCGACTAGAGATACGCAGTATTTT
v_call: TRBV29-1; j_call: TRBJ1-4; clone_size: few; d_call: NA; cdr3_aa: CSVESHRAGANEKLFF; cdr3_nt: TGCAGCGTTGAATCACATCGGGCGGGGGCTAATGAAAAACTGTTTTTT
v_call: TRBV4-3; j_call: TRBJ2-3; clone_size: few; d_call: NA; cdr3_aa: CASSQDHGPGRSDTQYF; cdr3_nt: TGCGCCAGCAGCCAAGATCATGGGCCAGGGCGGTCAGATACGCAGTATTTT
v_call: TRBV6-2/TRBV6-3; j_call: TRBJ1-2; clone_size: NA; d_call: TRBD1; cdr3_aa: CASSYAGTAIYGYTF; cdr3_nt: TGTGCCAGCAGTTATGCCGGGACAGCTATCTATGGCTACACCTTC
v_call: TRBV25-1; j_call: TRBJ2-7; clone_size: NA; d_call: NA; cdr3_aa: CASLGAYEQYF; cdr3_nt: TGTGCCAGCTTAGGGGCTTACGAGCAGTACTTC
v_call: TRBV18; j_call: TRBJ1-4; clone_size: NA; d_call: NA; cdr3_aa: CASARDNNEKLFF; cdr3_nt: TGTGCCAGCGCCCGGGACAACAATGAAAAACTGTTTTTT
v_call: TRBV12-3/TRBV12-4; j_call: TRBJ2-5; clone_size: NA; d_call: TRBD2; cdr3_aa: CASSFQRGRETQYF; cdr3_nt: TGTGCCAGCAGTTTCCAGCGGGGTAGGGAGACCCAGTACTTC
v_call: TRBV2; j_call: TRBJ1-6; clone_size: NA; d_call: TRBD1; cdr3_aa: CASSGRDRVISPLHF; cdr3_nt: TGTGCCAGCAGCGGGCGGGACAGGGTCATATCACCCCTCCACTTT
v_call: TRBV27; j_call: TRBJ2-3; clone_size: NA; d_call: NA; cdr3_aa: CASSFQISDTQYF; cdr3_nt: TGTGCCAGCAGTTTCCAGATTAGTGATACGCAGTATTTT
v_call: TRBV21-1; j_call: TRBJ2-1; clone_size: NA; d_call: NA; cdr3_aa: CASSKGIGTSGVNEQFF; cdr3_nt: TGTGCCAGCAGCAAAGGGATCGGGACTAGCGGGGTCAATGAGCAGTTCTTC
v_call: TRBV29-1; j_call: TRBJ1-1; clone_size: few; d_call: NA; cdr3_aa: CSVGAGALNTEAFF; cdr3_nt: TGCAGCGTTGGTGCCGGGGCCCTGAACACTGAAGCTTTCTTT
v_call: TRBV7-6; j_call: TRBJ2-5; clone_size: few; d_call: TRBD1; cdr3_aa: CASSMGQHLQTQYF; cdr3_nt: TGTGCCAGCAGTATGGGACAGCACCTACAGACCCAGTACTTC
v_call: TRBV12-3/TRBV12-4; j_call: TRBJ2-3; clone_size: NA; d_call: NA; cdr3_aa: CASSLARASTDTQYF; cdr3_nt: TGTGCCAGCAGTTTAGCACGGGCTAGCACAGATACGCAGTATTTT
v_call: TRBV6-5; j_call: TRBJ1-4; clone_size: few; d_call: NA; cdr3_aa: CASSYRGQNEKLFF; cdr3_nt: TGTGCCAGCAGTTACCGGGGACAAAATGAAAAACTGTTTTTT
v_call: TRBV15; j_call: TRBJ1-4; clone_size: few; d_call: NA; cdr3_aa: CATSRARGDQKLFF; cdr3_nt: TGTGCCACCAGCAGAGCTAGAGGGGACCAAAAACTGTTTTTT
v_call: TRBV7-9; j_call: TRBJ2-2; clone_size: few; d_call: NA; cdr3_aa: CASSLSTGKLAGELFF; cdr3_nt: TGTGCCAGCAGCTTAAGCACAGGGAAGTTGGCCGGGGAGCTGTTTTTT
v_call: TRBV11-2; j_call: TRBJ2-1; clone_size: many; d_call: TRBD2; cdr3_aa: CASSYPLLAGGPPEQFF; cdr3_nt: TGTGCCAGCAGCTACCCCCTACTAGCGGGGGGGCCCCCCGAGCAGTTCTTC
v_call: TRBV5-1; j_call: TRBJ2-5; clone_size: few; d_call: NA; cdr3_aa: CASSASGFAETQYF; cdr3_nt: TGCGCCAGCAGCGCGTCGGGGTTCGCAGAGACCCAGTACTTC
v_call: TRBV12-3/TRBV12-4; j_call: TRBJ2-7; clone_size: few; d_call: NA; cdr3_aa: CASLFYVVSSYEQYF; cdr3_nt: TGTGCCAGCCTCTTTTACGTCGTTAGCTCCTACGAGCAGTACTTC
v_call: TRBV4-3; j_call: TRBJ2-5; clone_size: few; d_call: NA; cdr3_aa: CASSQGVRLEQETQYF; cdr3_nt: TGCGCCAGCAGCCAAGGGGTCAGACTAGAGCAAGAGACCCAGTACTTC
v_call: TRBV7-9; j_call: TRBJ2-2; clone_size: many; d_call: NA; cdr3_aa: CASRNWVGRHNTGELFF; cdr3_nt: TGTGCCAGCCGAAATTGGGTCGGGCGTCACAACACCGGGGAGCTGTTTTTT
v_call: TRBV6-5; j_call: TRBJ1-3; clone_size: few; d_call: NA; cdr3_aa: CASSYSRPLRGNTIYF; cdr3_nt: TGTGCCAGCAGTTACTCAAGGCCCCTGAGGGGAAACACCATATATTTT
v_call: TRBV12-3/TRBV12-4; j_call: TRBJ2-2; clone_size: NA; d_call: TRBD2; cdr3_aa: CASSLLAGGLVTGELFF; cdr3_nt: TGTGCCAGCAGTTTACTAGCGGGGGGGCTGGTCACCGGGGAGCTGTTTTTT
v_call: TRBV12-3/TRBV12-4; j_call: TRBJ2-7; clone_size: once; d_call: NA; cdr3_aa: CASSRGGHAYEQYF; cdr3_nt: TGTGCCAGCAGTCGAGGGGGTCACGCCTACGAGCAGTACTTC
v_call: TRBV7-8; j_call: TRBJ1-5; clone_size: few; d_call: TRBD1; cdr3_aa: CASGGQGSNQPQHF; cdr3_nt: TGTGCCAGCGGCGGACAGGGGAGCAATCAGCCCCAGCATTTT
v_call: TRBV6-2/TRBV6-3; j_call: TRBJ1-5; clone_size: few; d_call: TRBD1; cdr3_aa: CASSYSSQGVQPQHF; cdr3_nt: TGTGCCAGCAGTTACTCGAGTCAGGGGGTACAGCCCCAGCATTTT
v_call: TRBV5-6; j_call: TRBJ2-4; clone_size: NA; d_call: NA; cdr3_aa: CASSLRLQGLAKNIQYF; cdr3_nt: TGTGCCAGCAGCTTGCGCCTTCAAGGCCTAGCCAAAAACATTCAGTACTTC